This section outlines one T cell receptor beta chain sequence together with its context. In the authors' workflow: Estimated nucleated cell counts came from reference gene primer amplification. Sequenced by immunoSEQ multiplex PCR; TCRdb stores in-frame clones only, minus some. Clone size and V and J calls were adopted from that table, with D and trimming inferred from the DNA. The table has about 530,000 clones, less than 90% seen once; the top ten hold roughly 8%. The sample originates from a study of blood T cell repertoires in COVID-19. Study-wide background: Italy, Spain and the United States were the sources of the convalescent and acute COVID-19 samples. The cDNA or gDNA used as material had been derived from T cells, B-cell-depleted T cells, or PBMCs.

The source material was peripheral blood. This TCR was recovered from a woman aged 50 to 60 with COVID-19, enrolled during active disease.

The CDR3 nucleotides are TGCGCCAGCAGCTTCGGTGCCTCGATCGAGCAGTACTTC. Translating it yields CASSFGASIEQYF. The chain is built from TRBV5-1 and TRBJ2-7; no firm D call. The germline V gene encodes CDR1 SGHRS and CDR2 YFSETQ. The CDR3 is made up of 13 amino acids. The germline V and J ends were trimmed by 2 bases and 6 bases, with 12 bases remaining between them.